Ten or more counts support the clone carrying this T cell receptor beta chain. No antigen is known for it. These data originate in a study of regulatory T cells in long-lasting Graves disease. Overall study results and limits: Persistent Graves' cases showed lower TCR diversity than newly diagnosed cases. Study of thyroid tissue was not done, with only peripheral blood studied.

Time point reported: newly diagnosed GD, antithyroid drugs for less than 3 months. PBMC-extracted RNA yielded the TCR library. Building the TCR beta libraries relied on iRepertoire HTBI primers, and CDR3 regions underwent Arm-PCR. TCRdb analysed the multiplex PCR reads with MiXCR anew, one entry per CDR3 protein. The table has more than 400,000 distinct CDR3 sequences, about a sixth seen once. The same data also went into a second study, on T cells in Graves' hyperthyroidism and ophthalmopathy. According to that study: Calling Graves' hyperthyroidism stable meant ophthalmopathy did not progress within 18 months.

The TCR was taken from a woman under 40 with Graves disease. The sample in question was peripheral blood mononuclear cells (PBMCs), obtained at new diagnosis, from a patient treated with antithyroid drugs.

CDR3 nucleotides: TGTGCCAGCGATAGTACAGGGGTAGGGGAGACCCAGTACTTC. Protein: CASDSTGVGETQYF. The rearrangement joins TRBV28 to TRBJ2-5; 7 nucleotides line up with TRBD1. Germline V gene data show CDR1 as MDHEN and CDR2 as SYDVKM. With 8 bases clipped from V and 5 bases from J, the junction kept 11 bases outside the gene matches. The CDR3 runs to 14 residues.